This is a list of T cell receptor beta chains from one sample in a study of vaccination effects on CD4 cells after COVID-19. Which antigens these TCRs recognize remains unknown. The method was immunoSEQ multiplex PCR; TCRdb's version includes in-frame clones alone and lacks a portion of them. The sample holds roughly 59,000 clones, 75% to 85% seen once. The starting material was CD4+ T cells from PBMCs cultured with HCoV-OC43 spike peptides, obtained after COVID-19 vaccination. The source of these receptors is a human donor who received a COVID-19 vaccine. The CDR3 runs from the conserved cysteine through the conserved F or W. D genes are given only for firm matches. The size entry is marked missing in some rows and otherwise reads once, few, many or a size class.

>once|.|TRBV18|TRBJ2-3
TGTGCCAGCTCACCATGGACGCATTCAGATACGCAGTATTTT
CASSPWTHSDTQYF
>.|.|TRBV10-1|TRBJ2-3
TGCGCCAGCAGTGGGACCGAAAGAAGCTGGACGCAGTATTTT
CASSGTERSWTQYF
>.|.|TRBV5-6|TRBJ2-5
TGTGCCAGCAGCTCAGGGTTTCTGGAGACCCAGTACTTC
CASSSGFLETQYF
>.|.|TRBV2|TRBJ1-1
TGTGCCAGCAGTGGGGCAGGGATGAACACTGAAGCTTTCTTT
CASSGAGMNTEAFF
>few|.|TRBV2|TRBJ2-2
TGTGCCAGCACCGGAGTCGACGGGGGGAACACCGGGGAGCTGTTTTTT
CASTGVDGGNTGELFF
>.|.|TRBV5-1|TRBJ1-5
TGCGCCAGCAGACACGATAGCAATCAGCCCCAGCATTTT
CASRHDSNQPQHF
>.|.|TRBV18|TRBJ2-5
TGTGCCAGCTCACCACGGGACGGCCAAGAGACCCAGTACTTC
CASSPRDGQETQYF
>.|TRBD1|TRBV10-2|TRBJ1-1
TGCGCCAGCAGTGACCAGGGACAGGAGTACACTGAAGCTTTCTTT
CASSDQGQEYTEAFF
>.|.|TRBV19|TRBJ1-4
TGTGCCAGTAGTAGAGCGACTAATGAAAAACTGTTTTTT
CASSRATNEKLFF
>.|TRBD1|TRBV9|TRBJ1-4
TGTGCCAGCAGCGTCGACGGAGGGACAGAGGCTGAAAAACTGTTTTTT
CASSVDGGTEAEKLFF
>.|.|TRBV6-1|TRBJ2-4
TGTGCCAGCAGTGAGCCGACTACTTTCAAAAACATTCAGTACTTC
CASSEPTTFKNIQYF
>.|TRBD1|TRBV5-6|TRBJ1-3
TGTGCCAGCAGAGGGGGCCGGTTCTCTGGAAACACCATATATTTT
CASRGGRFSGNTIYF
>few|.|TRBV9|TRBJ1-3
TGTGCCAGCAGCGTAGGCATCTCTGGAAACACCATATATTTT
CASSVGISGNTIYF
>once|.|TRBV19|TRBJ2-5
TGTGCCAGTAGTATCAGAGGGGTGGAAGAGACCCAGTACTTC
CASSIRGVEETQYF
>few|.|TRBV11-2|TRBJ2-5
TGTGCCAGCAGCTTACCGTCGACTCCGGAGACCCAGTACTTC
CASSLPSTPETQYF
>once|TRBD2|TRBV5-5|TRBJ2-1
TGTGCCAGCAGCCCGGGACTAGCGGGGGGGCAGAGTGAGCAGTTCTTC
CASSPGLAGGQSEQFF
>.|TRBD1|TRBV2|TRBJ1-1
TGTGCCAGCATAGAGGAGGGGGCCTACACTGAAGCTTTCTTT
CASIEEGAYTEAFF
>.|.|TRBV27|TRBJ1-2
TGTGCCAGCAGTTTATCGTATTCTCAGGGGAGGTATAGCTATGGCTACACCTTC
CASSLSYSQGRYSYGYTF
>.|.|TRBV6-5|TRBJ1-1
TGTGCCAGCAGAAAGGGAGAAACTGAAGCTTTCTTT
CASRKGETEAFF
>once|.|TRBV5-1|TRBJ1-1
TGCGCCAGCAGCTTGGAAGGTCTAAACACTGAAGCTTTCTTT
CASSLEGLNTEAFF
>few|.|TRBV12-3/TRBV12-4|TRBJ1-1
TGTGCCAGCAGTTTACCAGTGAACACTGAAGCTTTCTTT
CASSLPVNTEAFF
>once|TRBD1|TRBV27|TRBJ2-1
TGTGCCGCCGCGGACAGGGTGATGTACAATGAGCAGTTCTTC
CAAADRVMYNEQFF
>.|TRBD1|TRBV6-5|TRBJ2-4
TGTGCCAGCCGACAGGGCTTGGGCAAAAACATTCAGTACTTC
CASRQGLGKNIQYF
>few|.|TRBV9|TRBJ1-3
TGTGCCAGCAGCGTAGCTACGGGTAGCCAGAGCTCTGGAAACACCATATATTTT
CASSVATGSQSSGNTIYF
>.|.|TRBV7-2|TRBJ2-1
TGTGCCAGCAGCTTGAAGACAGCGTACAATGAGCAGTTCTTC
CASSLKTAYNEQFF
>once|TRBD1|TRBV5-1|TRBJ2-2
TGCGCCAGCAGCGCCATGACAGGGCTCACCGGGGAGCTGTTTTTT
CASSAMTGLTGELFF
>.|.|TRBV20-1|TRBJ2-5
TGCAGTGGTCTGGAAGGGGGGACCCAGTACTTC
CSGLEGGTQYF
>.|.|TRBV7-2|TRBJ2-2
TGTGCCAGCAGCTTAGCTGGGGCGGAATCCGGGGAGCTGTTTTTT
CASSLAGAESGELFF
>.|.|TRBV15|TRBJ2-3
TGTGCCACCAGCAGAGTAAAGGCAGATACGCAGTATTTT
CATSRVKADTQYF
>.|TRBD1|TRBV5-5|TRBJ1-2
TGTGCCAGCAGCTTGCGGTCGGGACAGCTAAACTATGGCTACACCTTC
CASSLRSGQLNYGYTF
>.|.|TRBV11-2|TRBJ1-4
TGTGCCAGCAGCTTAGACAGCCTAAGCGGAAAACTGTTTTTT
CASSLDSLSGKLFF
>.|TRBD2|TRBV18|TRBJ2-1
TGTGCCAGCTCACCTGTTAGCGGGGGGGCCAGTGAGCAGTTCTTC
CASSPVSGGASEQFF
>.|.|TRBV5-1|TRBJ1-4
TGCGCCAGCAGCATGGAGAGATTTGCAACTAATGAAAAACTGTTTTTT
CASSMERFATNEKLFF
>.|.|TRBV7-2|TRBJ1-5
TGTGCCAGCAGCTTGGCGACAGGCTTCCAGCAGCCCCAGCATTTT
CASSLATGFQQPQHF
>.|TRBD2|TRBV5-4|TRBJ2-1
TGTGCCAGCAGCTGGAAGACTAGCGGGGGAGAGCAGTTCTTC
CASSWKTSGGEQFF
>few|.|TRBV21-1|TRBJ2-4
TGTGCCAGCAGCAATTGTCTACTTATCCGAAAGCTAGCCAAAAACATTCAGTACTTC
CASSNCLLIRKLAKNIQYF
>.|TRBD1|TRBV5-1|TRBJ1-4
TGCGCCAGCAGCGGGACGATTACCACAGGGACAGGGAGGAAGAGGGATGAAAAACTGTTTTTT
CASSGTITTGTGRKRDEKLFF
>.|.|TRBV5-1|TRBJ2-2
TGCGCCAGCAGCTTGGCGCTAGATGACACCGGGGAGCTGTTTTTT
CASSLALDDTGELFF
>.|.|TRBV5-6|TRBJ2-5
TGTGCCAGCAGCCGTTACAGCGACCAAGAGACCCAGTACTTC
CASSRYSDQETQYF
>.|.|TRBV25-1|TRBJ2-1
TGTGCCAGCAGTGAATCCGGGTACAATGAGCAGTTCTTC
CASSESGYNEQFF
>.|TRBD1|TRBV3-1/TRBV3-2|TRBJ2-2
TGTGCCAGCAGCGTACAAGGGGGACAGGGCTGGAGAGCCGGGGAGCTGTTTTTT
CASSVQGGQGWRAGELFF
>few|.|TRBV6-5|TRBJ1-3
TGTGCCAGCAGTTACTCATCGGGGGTGGGAAACACCATATATTTT
CASSYSSGVGNTIYF
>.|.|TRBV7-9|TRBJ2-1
TGTGCCAGCAGCCCGACTCGACGAAACAATGAGCAGTTCTTC
CASSPTRRNNEQFF
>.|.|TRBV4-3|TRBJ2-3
TGCGCCAGCAGCCCCCAAATTGGCACAGATACGCAGTATTTT
CASSPQIGTDTQYF
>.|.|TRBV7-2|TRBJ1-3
TGTGCCAGCAGCTTATGGGCAGGTGGAAACACCATATATTTT
CASSLWAGGNTIYF